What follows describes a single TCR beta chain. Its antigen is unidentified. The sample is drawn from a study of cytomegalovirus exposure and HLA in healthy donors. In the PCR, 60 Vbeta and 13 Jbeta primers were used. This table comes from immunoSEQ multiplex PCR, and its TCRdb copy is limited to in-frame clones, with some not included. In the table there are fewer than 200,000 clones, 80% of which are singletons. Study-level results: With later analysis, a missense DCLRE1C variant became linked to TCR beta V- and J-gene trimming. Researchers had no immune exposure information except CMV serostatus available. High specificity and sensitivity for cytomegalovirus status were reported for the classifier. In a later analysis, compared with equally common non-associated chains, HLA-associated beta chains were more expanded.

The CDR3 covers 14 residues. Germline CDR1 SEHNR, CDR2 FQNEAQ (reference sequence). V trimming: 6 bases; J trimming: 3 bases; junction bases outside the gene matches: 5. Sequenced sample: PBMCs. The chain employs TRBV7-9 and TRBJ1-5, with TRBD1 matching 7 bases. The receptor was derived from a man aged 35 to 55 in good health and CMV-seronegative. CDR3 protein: CASSSTGPNQPQHF. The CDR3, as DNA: TGTGCCAGCAGTTCGACAGGGCCCAATCAGCCCCAGCATTTT.